Below, 3 T cell receptor beta chains from the same sample are listed, as sequenced in a study of spatial heterogeneity in lung cancer (dated by TCRdb to between 2018 and 2020). Here is what the overall study found, with its caveats: A correlation was observed between the number of expanded intratumoral alpha and beta TCRs and the tumor nonsynonymous mutation count.

Library preparation used 5' RACE. The data were produced on a NextSeq 500. TCRdb handled the public reads itself, with Q25 trimming in fastp and clone calling in MiXCR, and kept productive beta chains. Rows merge per CDR3 protein into single entries with the most common DNA and genes. In this sample the table shows some 7,800 distinct CDR3 sequences, approximately 12% of which occur a single time. The ten largest clonotypes hold more than 9.5% of the sample. The label giving this sample's time point can be read as: sample taken at primary tumor resection. The antigens these receptors bind are not known. The source material was lung tumor tissue, sampled at surgery. The receptors derive from a male donor with early-stage non-small cell lung cancer.

This clonotype was counted many times. The size of this beta chain means little, since it is a stray read in a library made for alpha chains. The J gene is TRBJ2-4, the V gene TRBV21-1; TRBD1 is the table's D call and was not checked against the DNA. TRBV21-1 is a known pseudogene. This CDR3 region has 16 residues. The DNA of the CDR3 is TGTGCCAGCAGCAGTAGCGAACAGGGGGCCAAAAACATTCAGTACTTC. Protein: CASSSSEQGAKNIQYF.

This clonotype was counted ten times or more. This beta chain slipped into a library made for alpha chains as a stray read, so its size is not meaningful. This rearrangement joins TRBV12-3 or TRBV12-4 to TRBJ2-1; D unclear. Trimming took off 5 bases at V and 1 base at J, with 12 bases between the two ends. This CDR3 region has 15 residues. The CDR3: CASSPTPISYNEQFF. CDR3 sequence (DNA): TGTGCCAGCAGTCCAACACCGATATCCTACAATGAGCAGTTCTTC.

This clonotype was seen ten or more times. Within a library made for alpha chains, this beta chain is off target, and its count is uninformative. V usage is TRBV10-1 and J usage is TRBJ2-1; D unresolved. V gave up 3 bases and J gave up 6 bases, with 6 bases separating them. Germline V gives CDR1 WNHNN, CDR2 SYGVQD (reference sequence). This CDR3 comprises 12 residues. In nucleotides, the CDR3 is TGCGCCAGCAGTGATGGCGGCAATGAGCAGTTCTTC. It encodes CASSDGGNEQFF.